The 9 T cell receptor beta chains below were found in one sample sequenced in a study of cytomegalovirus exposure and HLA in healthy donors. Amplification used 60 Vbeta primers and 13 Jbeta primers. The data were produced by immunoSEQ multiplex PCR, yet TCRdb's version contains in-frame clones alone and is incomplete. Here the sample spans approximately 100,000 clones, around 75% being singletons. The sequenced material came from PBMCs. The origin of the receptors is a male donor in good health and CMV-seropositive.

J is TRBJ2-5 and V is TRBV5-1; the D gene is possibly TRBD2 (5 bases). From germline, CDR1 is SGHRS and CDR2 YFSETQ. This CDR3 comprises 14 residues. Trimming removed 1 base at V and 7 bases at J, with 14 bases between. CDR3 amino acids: CASSLRETRGTQYF. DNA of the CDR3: TGCGCCAGCAGCTTGAGGGAGACGAGAGGGACCCAGTACTTC.

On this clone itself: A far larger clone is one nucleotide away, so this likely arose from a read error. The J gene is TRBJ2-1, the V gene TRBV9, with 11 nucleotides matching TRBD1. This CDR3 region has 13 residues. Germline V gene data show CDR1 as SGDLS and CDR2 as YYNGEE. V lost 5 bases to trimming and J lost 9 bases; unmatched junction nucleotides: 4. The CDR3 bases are TGTGCCAGCAGTTCGGGACAGGGGGTTGAGCAGTTCTTC. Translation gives CASSSGQGVEQFF.

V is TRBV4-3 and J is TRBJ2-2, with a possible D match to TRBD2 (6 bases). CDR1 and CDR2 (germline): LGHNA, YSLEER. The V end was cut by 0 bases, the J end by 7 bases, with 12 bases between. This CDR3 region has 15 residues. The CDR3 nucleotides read TGCGCCAGCAGCCAAGATCCAGGCGGGGACGGGGAGCTGTTTTTT. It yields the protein CASSQDPGGDGELFF.

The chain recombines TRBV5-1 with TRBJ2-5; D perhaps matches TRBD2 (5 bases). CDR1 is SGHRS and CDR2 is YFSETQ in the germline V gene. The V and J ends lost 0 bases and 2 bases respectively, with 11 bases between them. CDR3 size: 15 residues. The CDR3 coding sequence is TGCGCCAGCAGCTTGGAACGGGAACCTCAAGAGACCCAGTACTTC. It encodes CASSLEREPQETQYF.

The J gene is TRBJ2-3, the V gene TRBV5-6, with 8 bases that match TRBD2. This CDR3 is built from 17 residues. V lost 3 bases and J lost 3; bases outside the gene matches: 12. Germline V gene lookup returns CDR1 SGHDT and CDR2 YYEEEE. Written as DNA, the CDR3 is TGTGCCAGCAGCTCCCTAGGTCGCGGCGGGGGGACAGATACGCAGTATTTT. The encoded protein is CASSSLGRGGGTDTQYF.

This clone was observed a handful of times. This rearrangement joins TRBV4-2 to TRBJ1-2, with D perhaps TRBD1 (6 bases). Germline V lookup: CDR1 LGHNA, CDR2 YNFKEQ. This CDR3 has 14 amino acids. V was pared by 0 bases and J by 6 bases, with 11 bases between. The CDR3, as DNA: TGTGCCAGCAGCCAAGATGGGACATGGGATGGCTACACCTTC. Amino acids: CASSQDGTWDGYTF.

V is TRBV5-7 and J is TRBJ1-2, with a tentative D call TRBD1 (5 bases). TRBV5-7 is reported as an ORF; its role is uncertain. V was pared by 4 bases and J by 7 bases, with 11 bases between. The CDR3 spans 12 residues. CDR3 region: CASSHDSSGYTF. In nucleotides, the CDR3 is TGTGCCAGCAGCCATGACAGCTCTGGCTACACCTTC.

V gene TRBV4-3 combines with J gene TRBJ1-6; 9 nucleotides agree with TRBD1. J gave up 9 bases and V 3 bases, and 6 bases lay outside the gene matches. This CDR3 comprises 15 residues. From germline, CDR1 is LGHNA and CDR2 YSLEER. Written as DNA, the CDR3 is TGCGCCAGCAGCCAGGAGGGACAGGGAGTTTCACCCCTCCACTTT. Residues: CASSQEGQGVSPLHF.

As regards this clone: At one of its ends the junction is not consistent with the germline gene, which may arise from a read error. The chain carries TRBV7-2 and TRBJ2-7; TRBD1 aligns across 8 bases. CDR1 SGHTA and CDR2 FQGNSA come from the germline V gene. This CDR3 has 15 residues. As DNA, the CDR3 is TGTGCCAGCAACTTAGGAGGACAGGGAGTGTACGAGCAGTACTTC. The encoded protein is CASNLGGQGVYEQYF.